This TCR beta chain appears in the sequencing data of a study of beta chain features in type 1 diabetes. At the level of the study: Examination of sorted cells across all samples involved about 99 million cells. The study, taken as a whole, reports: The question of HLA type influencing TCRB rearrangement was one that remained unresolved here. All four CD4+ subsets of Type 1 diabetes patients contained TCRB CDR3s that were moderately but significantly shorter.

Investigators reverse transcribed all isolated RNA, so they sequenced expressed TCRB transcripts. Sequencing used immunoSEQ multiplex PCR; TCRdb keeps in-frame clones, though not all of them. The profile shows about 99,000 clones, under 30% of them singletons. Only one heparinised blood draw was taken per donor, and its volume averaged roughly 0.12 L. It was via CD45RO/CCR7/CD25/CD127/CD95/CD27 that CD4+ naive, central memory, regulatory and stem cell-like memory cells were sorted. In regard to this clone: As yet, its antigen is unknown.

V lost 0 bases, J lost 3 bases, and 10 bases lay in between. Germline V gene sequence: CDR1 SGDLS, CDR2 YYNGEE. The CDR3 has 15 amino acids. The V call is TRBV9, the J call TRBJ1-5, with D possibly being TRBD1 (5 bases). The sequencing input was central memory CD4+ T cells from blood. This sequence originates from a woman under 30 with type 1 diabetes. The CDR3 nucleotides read TGTGCCAGCAGCGTAGAGGGCAGGGACAATCAGCCCCAGCATTTT. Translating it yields CASSVEGRDNQPQHF. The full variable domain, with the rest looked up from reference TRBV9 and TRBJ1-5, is DSGVTQTPKHLITATGQRVTLRCSPRSGDLSVYWYQQSLDQGLQFLIQYYNGEERAKGNILERFSAQQFPDLHSELNLSSLELGDSALYFCASSVEGRDNQPQHFGDGTRLSIL.